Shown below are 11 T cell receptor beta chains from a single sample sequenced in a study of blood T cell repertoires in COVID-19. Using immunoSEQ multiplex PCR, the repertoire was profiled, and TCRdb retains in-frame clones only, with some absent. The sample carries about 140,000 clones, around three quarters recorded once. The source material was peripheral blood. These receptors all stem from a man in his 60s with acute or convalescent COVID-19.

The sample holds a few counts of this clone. Written as DNA, the CDR3 is TGTGCCAGTACCCCAGGGGCTCGCACCACTGAAGCTTTCTTT. Its translation: CASTPGARTTEAFF. The V call is TRBV19, the J call TRBJ1-1, with D perhaps matching TRBD1 (6 bases). V was trimmed by 7 bases and J by 4 bases, leaving 16 bases between them. The CDR3 runs to 14 residues. CDR1 and CDR2 (germline): LNHDA, SQIVND (reference sequence).

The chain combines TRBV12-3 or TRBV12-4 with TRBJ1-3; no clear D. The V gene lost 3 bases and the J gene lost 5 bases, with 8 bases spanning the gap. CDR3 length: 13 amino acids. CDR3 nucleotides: TGTGCCAGCAGTTTTCGGGGTAGAAACACCATATATTTT. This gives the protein CASSFRGRNTIYF.

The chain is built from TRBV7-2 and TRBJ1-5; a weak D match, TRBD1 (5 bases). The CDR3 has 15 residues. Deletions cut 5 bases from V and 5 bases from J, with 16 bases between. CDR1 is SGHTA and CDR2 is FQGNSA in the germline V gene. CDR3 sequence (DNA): TGTGCCAGCAGCAAACTTGGGGGGATGGATCAGCCCCAGCATTTT. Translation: CASSKLGGMDQPQHF.

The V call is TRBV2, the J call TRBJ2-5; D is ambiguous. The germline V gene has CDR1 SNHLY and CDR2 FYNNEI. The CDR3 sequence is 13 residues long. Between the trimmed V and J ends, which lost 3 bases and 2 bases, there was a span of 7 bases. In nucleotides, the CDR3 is TGTGCCAGCAGTGAGTCTCTTCAAGAGACCCAGTACTTC. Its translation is CASSESLQETQYF.

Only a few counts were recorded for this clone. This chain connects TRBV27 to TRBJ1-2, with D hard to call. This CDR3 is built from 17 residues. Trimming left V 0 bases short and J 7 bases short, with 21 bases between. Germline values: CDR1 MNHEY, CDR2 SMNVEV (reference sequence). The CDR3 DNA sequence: TGTGCCAGCAGTTTATCGGCGCTAGGAGCGGTCGTGGGTGGCTACACCTTC. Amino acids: CASSLSALGAVVGGYTF.

The CDR3 DNA follows: TGTGCCAGCAGTTTTGGGTCGGGAGCTGGGGCCAACGTCCTGACTTTC. This translates into CASSFGSGAGANVLTF. The chain links TRBV27 to TRBJ2-6; a weak D match, TRBD2 (6 bases). CDR1 and CDR2 (germline): MNHEY, SMNVEV (reference sequence). The CDR3 length is 16 residues. Deletions cut 3 bases from V and 2 bases from J, with 11 bases between.

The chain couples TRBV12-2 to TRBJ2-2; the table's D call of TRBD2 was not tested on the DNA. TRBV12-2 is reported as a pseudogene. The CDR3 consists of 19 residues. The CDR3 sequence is CASRLACLAGAADTGELFF. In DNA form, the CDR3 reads TGTGCAAGTCGCTTAGCCTGCCTAGCGGGAGCGGCGGACACCGGGGAGCTGTTTTTT.

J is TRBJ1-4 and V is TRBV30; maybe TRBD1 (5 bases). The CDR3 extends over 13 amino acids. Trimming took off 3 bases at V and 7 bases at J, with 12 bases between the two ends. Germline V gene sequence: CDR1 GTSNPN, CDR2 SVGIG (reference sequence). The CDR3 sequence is CAWSRGWSEKLFF. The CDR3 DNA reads TGTGCCTGGAGCCGGGGGTGGAGTGAAAAACTGTTTTTT.

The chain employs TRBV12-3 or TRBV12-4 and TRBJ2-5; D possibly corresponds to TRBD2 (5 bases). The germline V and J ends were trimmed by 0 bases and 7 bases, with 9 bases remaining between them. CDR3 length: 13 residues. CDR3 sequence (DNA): TGTGCCAGCAGTTTAGCGGTCCGGGGGACCCAGTACTTC. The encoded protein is CASSLAVRGTQYF.

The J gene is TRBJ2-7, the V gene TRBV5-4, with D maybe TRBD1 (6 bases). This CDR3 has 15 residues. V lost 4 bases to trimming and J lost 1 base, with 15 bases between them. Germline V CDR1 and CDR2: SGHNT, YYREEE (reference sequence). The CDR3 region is CASSPPPGDSYEQYF. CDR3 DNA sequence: TGTGCCAGCAGCCCCCCGCCAGGGGATTCCTACGAGCAGTACTTC.

CDR3 sequence (DNA): TGTGCCTTGCATCCGACAGGGAGCTCCTACAATGAGCAGTTCTTC. Translated: CALHPTGSSYNEQFF. The genes are TRBV30 and TRBJ2-1, with 7 bases that match TRBD1. The V segment lost 7 bases and the J segment 0 bases; nucleotides outside the gene matches: 9. Per germline, CDR1 GTSNPN and CDR2 SVGIG (reference sequence). The CDR3 spans 15 residues.